This entry is about one T cell receptor (beta chain). What it recognizes is unknown. Splitting the CD4+ cells yielded a CD45RA+ naive subset and a CD45RA-negative memory subset. The entry originates in a study of shared clonotypes between healthy human individuals. For the study at large: Participating donors consisted of a couple of women and a few men aged 18 to 49. Study-level points and caveats: Naive CD4 clonotypes overlapped across a handful of donors at approximately 5%.

This CDR3 spans 13 amino acids. Germline V gene data show CDR1 as SEHNR and CDR2 as FQNEAQ (reference sequence). Trimming removed 8 bases from V and 4 bases from J, with 12 bases in between. In the original workflow: With immunoSEQ giving junction-only sequences and no quality scores, filtering differed. TCRdb's table, derived via immunoSEQ multiplex PCR, lists solely in-frame clones and lacks some. The V and J calls and the clone size are those of that table, but D and trimming were determined from the DNA. The table has over a million clones, around 98.5% seen once. This TCR came from a man under 40 in good health. The sequenced sample was naive CD4+ T cells sorted from blood. Subset denoted: CD45RA+ positively selected. This chain connects TRBV7-9 to TRBJ2-1, with D perhaps being TRBD1 or TRBD2 (6 bases each). The chain's CDR3 is CASPRGDYNEQFF. CDR3 in DNA: TGTGCCAGCCCAAGGGGGGATTACAATGAGCAGTTCTTC.